This T cell receptor (beta chain) was identified during a study of T cells in women clearing cervical HPV infection. Whole-study results and caveats: Controls had more TRBV6-7 (about 0.16%) than cases (approximately 0.11%).

TCRdb's copy holds only in-frame clones and misses some; the assay was immunoSEQ multiplex PCR. This listing includes 20,000 to 25,000 clones. Germline-derived CDR1 and CDR2 are GTSNPN and SVGIG (reference sequence). With 2 bases clipped from V and 2 bases from J, the junction kept 5 bases outside the gene matches. The CDR3 is made up of 14 amino acids. About this clone itself: What it recognizes is unknown. The read stops 3 residues short of the end of the CDR3; the missing end is completed from the germline J gene.

Sequenced input: blood buffy coat. The sequence derives from a woman between 18 and 70 years old with a cervical HPV16 infection that either progressed to CIN3+ or cleared (not recorded which). The chain joins TRBV30 to TRBJ2-7, with 8 bases matching TRBD2. The CDR3 loop reads CAWSSGSRPYEQYF. CDR3 DNA (partial): TGTGCCTGGAGTAGCGGGAGTAGGCCCTACGAG.